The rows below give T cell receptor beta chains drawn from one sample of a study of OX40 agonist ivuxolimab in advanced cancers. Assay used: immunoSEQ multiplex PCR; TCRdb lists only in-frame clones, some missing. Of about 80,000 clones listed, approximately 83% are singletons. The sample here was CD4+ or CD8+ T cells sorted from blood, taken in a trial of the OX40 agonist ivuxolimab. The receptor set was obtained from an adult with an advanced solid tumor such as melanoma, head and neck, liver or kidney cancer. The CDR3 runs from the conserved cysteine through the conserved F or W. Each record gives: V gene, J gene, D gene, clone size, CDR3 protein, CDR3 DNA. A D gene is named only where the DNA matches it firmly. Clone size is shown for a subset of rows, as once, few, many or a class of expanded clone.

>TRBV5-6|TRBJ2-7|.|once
CASSFRGGGAYEQYF
TGTGCCAGCAGCTTTAGGGGGGGCGGGGCCTACGAGCAGTACTTC
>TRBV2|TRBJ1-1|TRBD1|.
CASSNRGRMTEAFF
TGTGCCAGCAGTAACAGGGGAAGAATGACTGAAGCTTTCTTT
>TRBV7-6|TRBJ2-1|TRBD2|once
CASSILADSYNEQFF
TGTGCCAGCAGCATACTAGCGGATTCATACAATGAGCAGTTCTTC
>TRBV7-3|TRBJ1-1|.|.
CASSFSHSTEAFF
TGTGCCAGCAGCTTCTCGCACAGCACTGAAGCTTTCTTT
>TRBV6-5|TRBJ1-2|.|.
CASSPTQGLGGYTF
TGTGCCAGCAGTCCAACACAGGGACTAGGCGGCTACACCTTC
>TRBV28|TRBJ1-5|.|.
CASSSTSSNQPQHF
TGTGCCAGCAGTTCAACATCCAGCAATCAGCCCCAGCATTTT
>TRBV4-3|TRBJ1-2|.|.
CASSLTQGYYGYTF
TGCGCCAGCAGCCTTACACAGGGTTACTATGGCTACACCTTC
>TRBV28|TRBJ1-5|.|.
CASCFLANQPQHF
TGTGCCAGCTGTTTCTTGGCCAATCAGCCCCAGCATTTT
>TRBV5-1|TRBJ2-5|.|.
CASSRDSKETQYF
TGCGCCAGCAGCCGAGACAGTAAGGAGACCCAGTACTTC
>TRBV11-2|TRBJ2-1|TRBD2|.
CASSLGTGTSGYNEQFF
TGTGCCAGCAGCTTAGGCACCGGGACTAGCGGGTACAATGAGCAGTTCTTC
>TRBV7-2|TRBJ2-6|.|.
CASSLPRASGANVLTF
TGTGCCAGCAGCTTACCCAGGGCTTCTGGGGCCAACGTCCTGACTTTC
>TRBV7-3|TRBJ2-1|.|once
CASSLSLARNEQFF
TGTGCCAGCAGCTTATCTCTAGCGAGGAATGAGCAGTTCTTC
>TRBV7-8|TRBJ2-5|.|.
CASSPVGGRRETQYF
TGTGCCAGCAGCCCAGTAGGGGGGCGGAGGGAGACCCAGTACTTC
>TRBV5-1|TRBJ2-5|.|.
CASSLVVGQETQYF
TGCGCCAGCAGCTTGGTTGTGGGACAAGAGACCCAGTACTTC
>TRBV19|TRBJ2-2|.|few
CASSIVRPGELFF
TGTGCCAGTAGTATAGTTAGGCCCGGGGAGCTGTTTTTT
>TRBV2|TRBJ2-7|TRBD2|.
CASRMTSEKGEQYF
TGTGCCAGCAGGATGACTAGCGAGAAGGGAGAGCAGTACTTC
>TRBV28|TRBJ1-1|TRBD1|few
CASSTRQGLNTEAFF
TGTGCCAGCAGTACGAGACAGGGGTTGAACACTGAAGCTTTCTTT
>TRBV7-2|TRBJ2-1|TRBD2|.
CASSAPGLADYNEQFF
TGTGCCAGCAGCGCTCCGGGACTAGCGGACTACAATGAGCAGTTCTTC
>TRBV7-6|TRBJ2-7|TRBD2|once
CASSLAGLAGDEQYF
TGTGCCAGCAGCTTAGCGGGACTAGCGGGGGACGAGCAGTACTTC
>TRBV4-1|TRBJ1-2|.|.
CASSRGARQNYGYTF
TGCGCCAGCAGCCGGGGAGCGCGACAGAACTATGGCTACACCTTC
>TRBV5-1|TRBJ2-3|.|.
CASSLGGDTQYF
TGCGCCAGCAGCCTGGGTGGAGATACGCAGTATTTT
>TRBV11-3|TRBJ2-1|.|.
CASSLATSSDEQFF
TGTGCCAGCAGCTTGGCGACTAGTTCCGATGAGCAGTTCTTC
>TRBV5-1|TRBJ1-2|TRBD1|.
CASSLTRSRQGEGYTF
TGCGCCAGCAGCTTAACCAGATCCAGACAGGGGGAAGGCTACACCTTC
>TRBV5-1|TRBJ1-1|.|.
CASRIRDTSNTEAFF
TGCGCCAGCAGAATTCGGGACACCTCGAACACTGAAGCTTTCTTT
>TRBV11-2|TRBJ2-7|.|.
CASSLGPGGYEQYF
TGTGCCAGCAGTCTCGGTCCCGGTGGCTACGAGCAGTACTTC
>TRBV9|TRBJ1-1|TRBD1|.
CASSVQGGNTEAFF
TGTGCCAGCAGCGTCCAGGGGGGGAACACTGAAGCTTTCTTT
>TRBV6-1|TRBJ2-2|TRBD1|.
CASDRAAAGELFF
TGTGCCAGCGACAGGGCGGCCGCCGGGGAGCTGTTTTTT
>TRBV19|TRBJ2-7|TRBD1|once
CASSNRGLYEQYF
TGTGCCAGTAGTAACAGGGGTCTCTACGAGCAGTACTTC
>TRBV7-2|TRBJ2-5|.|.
CASRGGPGGQETQYF
TGTGCCAGCAGAGGTGGGCCTGGTGGGCAAGAGACCCAGTACTTC
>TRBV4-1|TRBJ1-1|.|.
CASSQDLNTEAFF
TGCGCCAGCAGCCAAGATCTGAACACTGAAGCTTTCTTT
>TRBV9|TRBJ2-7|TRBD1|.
CASSVGQGMYEQYF
TGTGCCAGCAGCGTGGGACAGGGGATGTACGAGCAGTACTTC
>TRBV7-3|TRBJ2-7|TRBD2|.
CASSSRTSGSHDEQYF
TGTGCCAGCAGCTCCCGGACTAGCGGGAGTCACGACGAGCAGTACTTC
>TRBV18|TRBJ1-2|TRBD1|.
CASSLSGGDGYTF
TGTGCCAGCTCACTATCAGGGGGCGACGGCTACACCTTC
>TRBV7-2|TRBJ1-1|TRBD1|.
CASSLRTGGDTEAFF
TGTGCCAGCAGCTTGAGGACAGGGGGCGATACTGAAGCTTTCTTT
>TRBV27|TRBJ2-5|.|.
CASRGLREPRQETQYF
TGTGCCAGCAGGGGACTCCGGGAGCCTCGCCAAGAGACCCAGTACTTC
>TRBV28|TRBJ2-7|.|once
CASNAVIYEQYF
TGTGCCAGCAACGCCGTTATCTACGAGCAGTACTTC
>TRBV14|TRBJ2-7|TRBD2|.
CASSQGGPGLAGGRYYEQYF
TGTGCCAGCAGCCAAGGGGGGCCGGGACTAGCGGGAGGAAGGTACTACGAGCAGTACTTC
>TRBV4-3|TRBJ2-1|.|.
CASSQALARGNEQFF
TGCGCCAGCAGCCAAGCCTTAGCTCGGGGCAATGAGCAGTTCTTC
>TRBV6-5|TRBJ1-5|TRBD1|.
CASRATGTFNQPQHF
TGTGCCAGCAGGGCGACAGGGACATTCAATCAGCCCCAGCATTTT
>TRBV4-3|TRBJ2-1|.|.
CASRRSVSHEQFF
TGCGCCAGCAGGCGCAGCGTCTCCCATGAGCAGTTCTTC